Described below is a single T cell receptor beta chain sequence and its context. Its antigen is currently unknown. Profiling relied on immunoSEQ multiplex PCR, and the TCRdb table lists in-frame clones only, not all of them. The sample has over a million clones, around 97% seen once; the top ten hold over 1%. The sample is drawn from a study of shared clonotypes between healthy human individuals. Whole-study results and caveats: Larger richness was generally estimated for naive than memory subsets. Genetic and exposure-history diversity was limited by the small donor number.

The source material was naive CD4+ T cells sorted from blood. Subset of the sample: CD45RA+ positively selected. This receptor was taken from a man aged 25-45 years in good health.

CDR3: CASSLDIGTVRGNQPQHF. CDR3 nucleotide sequence: TGTGCCAGCAGCTTGGATATCGGGACAGTACGAGGCAATCAGCCCCAGCATTTT. The chain couples TRBV5-5 to TRBJ1-5; 7 bases match TRBD1. The CDR3 has 18 amino acids. The ends lost 0 bases at V and 2 bases at J; junction bases unmatched: 11. Germline assignment: CDR1 SGHKS and CDR2 YYEKEE (reference sequence).